This T cell receptor (beta chain) was obtained from a study of cytomegalovirus exposure and HLA in healthy donors. General study results and limits: Fewer N-insertions than the approximately 700-donor mean were reportedly shown by an Asian-associated ancestry cluster in a later analysis. Reports indicated that the classifier achieved high specificity and sensitivity in diagnosing cytomegalovirus status. Data from an earlier analysis indicated that most TCR beta V segments were productive either about 90% or about 30% of the time. HLA alleles showed associations with 16,951 TCR beta sequences in a later analysis, at a 0.05 false discovery rate.

PCR primers comprised 60 Vbeta and 13 Jbeta primers. Profiled with immunoSEQ multiplex PCR; TCRdb holds only in-frame clones, not every one. The table has fewer than 200,000 clones, approximately 86% seen once. Trimming shortened V by 0 bases and J by 5 bases, and 11 bases separated the two germline ends. This CDR3 is 15 amino acids long. Germline-derived CDR1 and CDR2 are SGHVS and FNYEAQ. Notes on this clone: Its specificity is unknown.

The receptor comes from a male donor in good health and CMV-seronegative. The chain couples TRBV7-6 to TRBJ2-1; weak D call: TRBD2 (5 bases). The sequenced sample was PBMCs. The CDR3 protein is CASSLATLLDNEQFF. The CDR3 DNA sequence: TGTGCCAGCAGCTTAGCGACCCTACTAGACAATGAGCAGTTCTTC. Using reference TRBV7-6 and TRBJ2-1 for the parts outside the CDR3, the full variable domain is GAGVSQSPRYKVTKRGQDVALRCDPISGHVSLYWYRQALGQGPEFLTYFNYEAQQDKSGLPNDRFSAERPEGSISTLTIQRTEQRDSAMYRCASSLATLLDNEQFFGPGTRLTVL.